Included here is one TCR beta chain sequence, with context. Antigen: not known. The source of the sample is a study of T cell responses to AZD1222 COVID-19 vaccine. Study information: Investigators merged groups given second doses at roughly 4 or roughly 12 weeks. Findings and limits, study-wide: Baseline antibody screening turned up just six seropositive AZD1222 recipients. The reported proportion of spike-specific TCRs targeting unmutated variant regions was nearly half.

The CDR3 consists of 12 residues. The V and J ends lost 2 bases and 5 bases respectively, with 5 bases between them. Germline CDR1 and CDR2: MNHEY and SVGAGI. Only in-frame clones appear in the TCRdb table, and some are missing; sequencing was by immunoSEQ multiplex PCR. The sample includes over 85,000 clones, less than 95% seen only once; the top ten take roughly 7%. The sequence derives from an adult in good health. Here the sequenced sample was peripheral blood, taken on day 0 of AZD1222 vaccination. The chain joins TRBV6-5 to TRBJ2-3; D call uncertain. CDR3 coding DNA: TGTGCCAGCAGTTACGGTGAAGATACGCAGTATTTT. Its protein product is CASSYGEDTQYF.